The rows below give T cell receptor beta chains drawn from one sample of a study of blood T cell repertoires in COVID-19. Profiled with immunoSEQ multiplex PCR; TCRdb holds only in-frame clones, not every one. Among 300,000 to 450,000 clones listed, 85% to 90% were seen once. Sequenced: PBMCs or T cells enriched from blood (not recorded which). Receptor source: a woman younger than 35 who had recovered from COVID-19. The CDR3 runs from the conserved cysteine through the conserved F or W. Each record gives: D gene, V gene, J gene, clone size, CDR3 DNA, CDR3 protein. The D gene is left open where the match is weak. Size is omitted from some rows. Given values are once, few, many or a class for expanded clones.

.	TRBV6-6	TRBJ1-1	once	TGTGCCAGCAGTTACCACCCCTCAGGGAAGACTGAAGCTTTCTTT	CASSYHPSGKTEAFF
.	TRBV10-3	TRBJ1-1	.	TGTGCCATCAGTGCTGTCCAGGGGCGTATGAACACTGAAGCTTTCTTT	CAISAVQGRMNTEAFF
TRBD1	TRBV4-1	TRBJ1-1	once	TGCGCCAGCAGCCATCTTGACAGGGGCACTGAAGCTTTCTTT	CASSHLDRGTEAFF
TRBD2	TRBV7-8	TRBJ2-3	.	TGTGCCAGCAGCTCGAGCGGGGGGACCACAGATACGCAGTATTTT	CASSSSGGTTDTQYF
.	TRBV6-5	TRBJ1-2	.	TGTGCCAGCAGTTACGACGCGGGAGGAGACAACTATGGCTACACCTTC	CASSYDAGGDNYGYTF
TRBD2	TRBV19	TRBJ2-1	.	TGTGCCAGTACCCCCGAAGCGGGGGGCAGGGATGAGCAGTTCTTC	CASTPEAGGRDEQFF
.	TRBV19	TRBJ1-5	.	TGTGCCAGTAGTAGTGAAGGAGTTAGCAATCAGCCCCAGCATTTT	CASSSEGVSNQPQHF
.	TRBV5-5	TRBJ1-4	.	TGTGCCAGCAGCTTGGGGCAGGGCAGTGAAAAACTGTTTTTT	CASSLGQGSEKLFF
TRBD1	TRBV5-6	TRBJ1-2	few	TGTGCCAGCAGCTCGGACAGGGGACTGTATGGCTACACCTTC	CASSSDRGLYGYTF
TRBD1	TRBV7-8	TRBJ1-5	.	TGTGCCAGCAGCATGACAGGGGAAGGTCAGCCCCAGCATTTT	CASSMTGEGQPQHF
TRBD1	TRBV10-2	TRBJ1-6	.	TGCGCCAGCAGAGACCCCGGGACAGGGCCTAAAACCCTCCACTTT	CASRDPGTGPKTLHF
.	TRBV21-1	TRBJ2-7	.	TGTGCCAGCAGCAATGACAACTCCTACGAGCAGTACTTC	CASSNDNSYEQYF
.	TRBV10-3	TRBJ1-1	.	TGTGCCATCAGTGAGACAGGGCGGTTCACTGAAGCTTTCTTT	CAISETGRFTEAFF
.	TRBV2	TRBJ1-4	.	TGTGCCAGCAGTGTTCCTCAGAATAATGAAAAACTGTTTTTT	CASSVPQNNEKLFF
.	TRBV21-1	TRBJ1-2	.	TGTGCCAGCAGCCTCCGCCGACGGGAAAACTATGGCTACACCTTC	CASSLRRRENYGYTF
.	TRBV6-5	TRBJ1-2	.	TGTGCCAGTTTTGGGGCCAGCTATGGCTACACCTTC	CASFGASYGYTF
TRBD1	TRBV11-2	TRBJ2-5	.	TGTGCCAGCAGCAGGGACAGGATTCAAGAGACCCAGTACTTC	CASSRDRIQETQYF
.	TRBV7-9	TRBJ2-5	.	TGTGCCAGCAGCCGACCGGGGGGCGGAGAGACCCAGTACTTC	CASSRPGGGETQYF
.	TRBV5-4	TRBJ1-1	.	TGTGCCAGCAGACCTGACAGGTTGGGGAACACTGAAGCTTTCTTT	CASRPDRLGNTEAFF
.	TRBV30	TRBJ1-2	.	TGTGCCTGGAGTGTACTGGGAGGGTATGGCTACACCTTC	CAWSVLGGYGYTF
.	TRBV4-2	TRBJ1-6	.	TGTGCCACCCAGAGTGGAGGGGTAAATTCACCCCTCCACTTT	CATQSGGVNSPLHF
.	TRBV9	TRBJ1-6	.	TGTGCCAGCAGCGTAGATCCCCCCGGGAACGATTCACCCCTCCACTTT	CASSVDPPGNDSPLHF
.	TRBV5-6	TRBJ2-4	.	TGTGCCAGCAGCTACGGACACGACAAAAACATTCAGTACTTC	CASSYGHDKNIQYF
TRBD1	TRBV15	TRBJ1-6	few	TGTGCCACCTCCGGCAGGGGGGACTATTCACCCCTCCACTTT	CATSGRGDYSPLHF
.	TRBV20-1	TRBJ2-7	.	TGCAGTGCTAGTAAGCAACCCAACTACGAGCAGTACTTC	CSASKQPNYEQYF
TRBD1	TRBV28	TRBJ1-5	.	TGTGCCAGCAGTCCGACAGGGTTCGGCAATCAGCCCCAGCATTTT	CASSPTGFGNQPQHF
TRBD1	TRBV24-1	TRBJ1-2	.	TGTGCCACGCTCCAGACAGGGGCCCTTGGCGGCTACACCTTC	CATLQTGALGGYTF
.	TRBV10-1	TRBJ1-2	.	TGCGCCAGCAGTTTGACGGGGTCCTATGGCTACACCTTC	CASSLTGSYGYTF
.	TRBV4-3	TRBJ1-6	.	TGCGCCAGCAGCCGGGACCTGGGGGGGTCGAATAATTCACCCCTCCACTTT	CASSRDLGGSNNSPLHF
.	TRBV29-1	TRBJ1-1	.	TGCAGCGCCTTTATGAACACTGAAGCTTTCTTT	CSAFMNTEAFF
.	TRBV6-6	TRBJ1-1	.	TGTGCCAGCAGTTACTCTGACAGCAGGGCGACTGAAGCTTTCTTT	CASSYSDSRATEAFF
TRBD1	TRBV3-1/TRBV3-2	TRBJ2-1	.	TGTGCCAGCAGCCACCGGGACAGGGTTTACAATGAGCAGTTCTTC	CASSHRDRVYNEQFF
.	TRBV6-5	TRBJ1-2	.	TGTGCCAGCAGTTACATCCACTCTGACAGCTATGGCTACACCTTC	CASSYIHSDSYGYTF
TRBD2	TRBV11-2	TRBJ2-7	.	TGTGCCAGCAGCGCAACTAGCGGGGTTGGCTACGAGCAGTACTTC	CASSATSGVGYEQYF
TRBD1	TRBV19	TRBJ2-1	.	TGTGCCAGTAGTATAACCCGGGACAGGGTGGCCTACAATGAGCAGTTCTTC	CASSITRDRVAYNEQFF
.	TRBV3-1/TRBV3-2	TRBJ2-7	.	TGTGCCAGCAGCCAAGGCGCACAGGAACCTTTCTACGAGCAGTACTTC	CASSQGAQEPFYEQYF
.	TRBV6-5	TRBJ1-4	.	TGTGCCAGCAGTTACTCGTTGGCCAAACATGAAAAACTGTTTTTT	CASSYSLAKHEKLFF
TRBD1	TRBV5-6	TRBJ1-4	.	TGTGCCAGCAGCTCGGAGACAGGGAGTAATGAAAAACTGTTTTTT	CASSSETGSNEKLFF
TRBD2	TRBV14	TRBJ2-5	.	TGTGCCAGCAGCCAGGGTCTAGCGGGGACCGAGACCCAGTACTTC	CASSQGLAGTETQYF
.	TRBV5-1	TRBJ1-2	.	TGCGCCAGCAGCGTCGCCGGGACACGTGGCTACACCTTC	CASSVAGTRGYTF
.	TRBV19	TRBJ1-1	.	TGTGCCAGTAGTATAGATCGCGGGGGCTTGAACACTGAAGCTTTCTTT	CASSIDRGGLNTEAFF
.	TRBV29-1	TRBJ1-2	.	TGCAGCGCCTTATTGACAGGAAAAGATAAAGGAACCTTC	CSALLTGKDKGTF
.	TRBV11-2	TRBJ2-3	.	TGTGCCAGCAGCCTCCTAAACGTGGGCACAGATACGCAGTATTTT	CASSLLNVGTDTQYF
TRBD1	TRBV29-1	TRBJ2-1	.	TGCAGCTTTCCGGGACAGGGATACAATGAGCAGTTCTTC	CSFPGQGYNEQFF
TRBD1	TRBV5-1	TRBJ2-7	.	TGCGCCAGCAGCTTGGGGACAGGGGGCAAGACCTACGAGCAGTACTTC	CASSLGTGGKTYEQYF
.	TRBV7-9	TRBJ2-7	.	TGTGCCAGCAGCTTAGCGACGGAGCCCCACGAGCAGTACTTC	CASSLATEPHEQYF
.	TRBV5-1	TRBJ1-1	once	TGCGCCAGCAGCTTGCAGGGTGAAGCTTTCTTT	CASSLQGEAFF
TRBD2	TRBV7-2	TRBJ2-5	few	TGTGCCAGCAGCTTAGTTAGTAGCGGGGGGTTTGCGGAGACCCAGTACTTC	CASSLVSSGGFAETQYF
.	TRBV7-2	TRBJ1-5	many	TGTGCCAGCAGCTGGAGCGGGATAGGGTGGGATCAGCCCCAGCATTTT	CASSWSGIGWDQPQHF
.	TRBV20-1	TRBJ1-1	once	TGCAGTGCTATTGAGACTGTGATAACTGAAGCTTTCTTT	CSAIETVITEAFF
.	TRBV5-4	TRBJ2-3	.	TGTGCCAGCAGCTTTATTGAGGGGGTAAGCACAGATACGCAGTATTTT	CASSFIEGVSTDTQYF
.	TRBV9	TRBJ2-1	.	TGTGCCAGCAGCCGGGGAAATGAGCAGTTCTTC	CASSRGNEQFF
TRBD1	TRBV5-1	TRBJ1-5	.	TGCGCCAGCAGCCCAGGGACAGGGGGATATAGCAATCAGCCCCAGCATTTT	CASSPGTGGYSNQPQHF
TRBD1	TRBV2	TRBJ1-5	.	TGTGCCAGCAACCCATCGGGACAGGGACAGCCCCAGCATTTT	CASNPSGQGQPQHF
.	TRBV30	TRBJ2-3	.	TGTGCCTGTTCCACCGGGGCGGGGCACTCCGGAGATACGCAGTATTTT	CACSTGAGHSGDTQYF
TRBD2	TRBV7-3	TRBJ2-1	.	TGTGCCAGCAGCTTTCTTGCGGGGGAAGGCAATGAGCAGTTCTTC	CASSFLAGEGNEQFF
TRBD1	TRBV7-9	TRBJ1-6	.	TGTGCCAGCAGCTCCACAGGGGTATCACCCCTCCACTTT	CASSSTGVSPLHF